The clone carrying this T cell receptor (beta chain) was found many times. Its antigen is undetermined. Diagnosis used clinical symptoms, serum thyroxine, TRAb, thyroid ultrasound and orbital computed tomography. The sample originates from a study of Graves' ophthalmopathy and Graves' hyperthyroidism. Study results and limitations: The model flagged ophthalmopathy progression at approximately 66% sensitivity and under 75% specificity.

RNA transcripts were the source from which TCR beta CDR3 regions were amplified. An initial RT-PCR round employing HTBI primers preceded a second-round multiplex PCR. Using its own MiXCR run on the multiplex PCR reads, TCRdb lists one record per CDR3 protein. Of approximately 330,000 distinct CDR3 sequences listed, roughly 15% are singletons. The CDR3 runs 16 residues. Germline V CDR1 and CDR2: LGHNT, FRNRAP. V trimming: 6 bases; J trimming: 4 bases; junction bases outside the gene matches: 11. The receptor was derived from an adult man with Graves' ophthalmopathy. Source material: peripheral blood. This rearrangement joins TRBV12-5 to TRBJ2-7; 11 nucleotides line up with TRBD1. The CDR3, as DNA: TGTGCTAGTGGCCTCGACCCCGGGACAGGGGGATACGAGCAGTACTTC. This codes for CASGLDPGTGGYEQYF. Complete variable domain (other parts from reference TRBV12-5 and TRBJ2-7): DARVTQTPRHKVTEMGQEVTMRCQPILGHNTVFWYRQTMMQGLELLAYFRNRAPLDDSGMPKDRFSAEMPDATLATLKIQPSEPRDSAVYFCASGLDPGTGGYEQYFGPGTRLTVT.